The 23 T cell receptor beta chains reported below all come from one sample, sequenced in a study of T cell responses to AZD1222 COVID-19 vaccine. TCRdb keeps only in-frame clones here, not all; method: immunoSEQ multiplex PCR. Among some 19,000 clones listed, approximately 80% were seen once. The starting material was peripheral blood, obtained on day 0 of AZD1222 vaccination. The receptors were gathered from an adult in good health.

CDR3 residues: CATSRPTSGRAGSYNEQFF. CDR3 DNA: TGTGCCACCAGCAGGCCGACTAGCGGGAGGGCCGGATCCTACAATGAGCAGTTCTTC. This chain joins TRBV15 and TRBJ2-1; TRBD2 aligns across 14 bases. The V segment lost 3 bases and the J segment 1 base; nucleotides outside the gene matches: 8. The length of the CDR3 is 19 residues. Per germline, CDR1 LNHNV and CDR2 YYDKDF (reference sequence).

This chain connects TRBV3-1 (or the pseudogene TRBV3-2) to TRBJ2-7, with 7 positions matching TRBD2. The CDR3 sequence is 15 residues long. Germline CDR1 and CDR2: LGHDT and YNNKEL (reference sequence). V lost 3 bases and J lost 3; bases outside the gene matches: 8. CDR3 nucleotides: TGTGCCAGCAGCCATGGAGTAGCGGGCCTCTACGAGCAGTACTTC. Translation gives CASSHGVAGLYEQYF.

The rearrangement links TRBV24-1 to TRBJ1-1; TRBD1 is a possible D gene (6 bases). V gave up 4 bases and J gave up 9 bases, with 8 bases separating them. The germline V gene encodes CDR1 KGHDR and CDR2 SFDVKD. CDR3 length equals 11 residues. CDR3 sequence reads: CATSERDKAFF. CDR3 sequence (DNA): TGTGCCACCAGTGAAAGGGACAAAGCTTTCTTT.

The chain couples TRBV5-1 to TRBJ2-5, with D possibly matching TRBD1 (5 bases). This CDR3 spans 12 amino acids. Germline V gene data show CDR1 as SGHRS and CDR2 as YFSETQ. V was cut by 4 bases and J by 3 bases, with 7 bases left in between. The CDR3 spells CASSLQEETQYF. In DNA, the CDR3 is TGCGCCAGCAGCCTACAGGAAGAGACCCAGTACTTC.

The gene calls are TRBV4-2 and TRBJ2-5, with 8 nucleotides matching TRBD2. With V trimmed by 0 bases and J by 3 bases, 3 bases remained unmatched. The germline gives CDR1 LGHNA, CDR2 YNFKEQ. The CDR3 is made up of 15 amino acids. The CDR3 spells CASSQDPTSEETQYF. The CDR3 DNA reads TGTGCCAGCAGCCAAGATCCGACTAGCGAAGAGACCCAGTACTTC.

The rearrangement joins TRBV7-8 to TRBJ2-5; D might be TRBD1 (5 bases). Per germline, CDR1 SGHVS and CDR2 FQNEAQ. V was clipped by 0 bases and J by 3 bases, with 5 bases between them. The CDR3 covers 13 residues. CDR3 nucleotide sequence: TGTGCCAGCAGCTTAGCCAGGGAAGAGACCCAGTACTTC. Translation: CASSLAREETQYF.

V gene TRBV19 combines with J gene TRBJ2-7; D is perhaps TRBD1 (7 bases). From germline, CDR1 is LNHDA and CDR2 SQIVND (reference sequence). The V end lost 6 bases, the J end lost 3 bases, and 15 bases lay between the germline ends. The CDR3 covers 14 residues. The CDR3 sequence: CASSLRRDSYEQYF. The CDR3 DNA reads TGTGCCAGTAGCCTCCGGCGGGACAGCTACGAGCAGTACTTC.

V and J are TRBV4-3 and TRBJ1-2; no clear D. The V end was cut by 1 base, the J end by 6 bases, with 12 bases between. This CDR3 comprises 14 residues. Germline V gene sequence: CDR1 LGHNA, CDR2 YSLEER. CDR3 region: CASSQAPGRDGYTF. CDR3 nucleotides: TGCGCCAGCAGCCAAGCACCTGGGCGGGATGGCTACACCTTC.

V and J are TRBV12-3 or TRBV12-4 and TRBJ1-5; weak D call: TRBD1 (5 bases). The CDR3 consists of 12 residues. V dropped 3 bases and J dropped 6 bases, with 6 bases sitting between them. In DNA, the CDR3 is TGTGCCAGCAGTTTCGGGGGTCAGCCCCAGCATTTT. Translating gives CASSFGGQPQHF.

The CDR3 protein is CASSRGDREASTDTQYF. The CDR3 region has the DNA TGTGCCAGCAGTCGGGGGGACAGGGAAGCTAGCACAGATACGCAGTATTTT. J is TRBJ2-3 and V is TRBV28; the match to TRBD1 covers 9 bases. CDR3 length equals 17 residues. CDR1 is MDHEN and CDR2 is SYDVKM in the germline V gene. Trimming took 5 bases from V and 0 from J; bases not matched to a gene: 9.

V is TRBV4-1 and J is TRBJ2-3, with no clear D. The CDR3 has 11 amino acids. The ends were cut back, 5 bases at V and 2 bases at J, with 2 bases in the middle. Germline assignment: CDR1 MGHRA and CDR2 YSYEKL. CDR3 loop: CASSTTDTQYF. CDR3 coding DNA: TGCGCCAGCAGCACCACAGATACGCAGTATTTT.

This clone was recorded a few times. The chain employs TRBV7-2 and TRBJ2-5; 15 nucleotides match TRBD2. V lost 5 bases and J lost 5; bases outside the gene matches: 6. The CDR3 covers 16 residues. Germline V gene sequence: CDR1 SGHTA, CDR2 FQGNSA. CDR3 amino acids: CASSPLGLAGGETQYF. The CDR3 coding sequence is TGTGCCAGCAGCCCTCTGGGACTAGCGGGGGGTGAGACCCAGTACTTC.

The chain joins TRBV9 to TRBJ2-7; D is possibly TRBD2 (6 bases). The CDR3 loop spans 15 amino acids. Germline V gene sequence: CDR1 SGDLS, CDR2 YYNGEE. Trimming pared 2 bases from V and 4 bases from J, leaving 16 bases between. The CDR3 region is CASSVGDWLTYEQYF. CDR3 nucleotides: TGTGCCAGCAGCGTGGGGGACTGGCTGACGTACGAGCAGTACTTC.

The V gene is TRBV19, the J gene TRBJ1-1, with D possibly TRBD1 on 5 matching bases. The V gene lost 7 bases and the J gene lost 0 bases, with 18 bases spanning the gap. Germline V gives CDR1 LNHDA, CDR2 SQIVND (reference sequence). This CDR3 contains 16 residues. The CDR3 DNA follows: TGTGCCAGTAAAAACCATGGGCGGGGCGTGAACACTGAAGCTTTCTTT. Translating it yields CASKNHGRGVNTEAFF.

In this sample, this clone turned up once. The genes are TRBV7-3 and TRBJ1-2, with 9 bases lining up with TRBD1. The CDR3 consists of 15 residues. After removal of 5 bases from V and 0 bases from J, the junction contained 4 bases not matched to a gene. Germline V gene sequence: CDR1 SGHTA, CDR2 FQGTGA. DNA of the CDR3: TGTGCCAGCAGCCCCGGACAGGGGTCTAACTATGGCTACACCTTC. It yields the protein CASSPGQGSNYGYTF.

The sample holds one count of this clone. CDR3 in DNA: TGTGCCAGCAGTTCACCCAATCCTAGTAACTACGAGCAGTACTTC. Its protein product is CASSSPNPSNYEQYF. V gene TRBV6-5 combines with J gene TRBJ2-7, with D hard to call. V was clipped by 4 bases and J by 3 bases, with 16 bases between them. This CDR3 is built from 15 residues. From germline, CDR1 is MNHEY and CDR2 SVGAGI.

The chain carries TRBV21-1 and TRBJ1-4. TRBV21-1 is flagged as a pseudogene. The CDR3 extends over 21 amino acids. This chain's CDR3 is CASSKAHGESKLPHINEKLFF. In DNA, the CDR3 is TGTGCCAGCAGCAAAGCGCACGGTGAGTCCAAACTCCCTCACATTAATGAAAAACTGTTTTTT.

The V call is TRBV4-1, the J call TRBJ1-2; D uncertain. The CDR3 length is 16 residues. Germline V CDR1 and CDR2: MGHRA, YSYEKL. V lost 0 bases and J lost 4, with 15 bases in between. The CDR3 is CASSQEWGTFSYGYTF. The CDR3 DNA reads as TGCGCCAGCAGCCAAGAGTGGGGAACATTCTCCTATGGCTACACCTTC.

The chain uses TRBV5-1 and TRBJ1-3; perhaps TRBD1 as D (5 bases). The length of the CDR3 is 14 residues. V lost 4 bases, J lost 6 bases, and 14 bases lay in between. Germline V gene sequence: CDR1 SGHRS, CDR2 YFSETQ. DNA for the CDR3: TGCGCCAGCAGCACCGGGACGGTGGAAAACACCATATATTTT. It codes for CASSTGTVENTIYF.

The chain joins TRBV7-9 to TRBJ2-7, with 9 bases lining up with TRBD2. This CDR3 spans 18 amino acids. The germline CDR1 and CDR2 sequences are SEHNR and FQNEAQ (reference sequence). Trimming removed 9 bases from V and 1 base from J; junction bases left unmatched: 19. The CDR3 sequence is CASMTLAGVDPGSYEQYF. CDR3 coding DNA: TGTGCCAGTATGACCTTAGCGGGGGTCGATCCGGGGTCCTACGAGCAGTACTTC. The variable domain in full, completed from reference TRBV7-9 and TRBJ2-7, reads DTGVSQNPRHKITKRGQNVTFRCDPISEHNRLYWYRQTLGQGPEFLTYFQNEAQLEKSRLLSDRFSAERPKGSFSTLEIQRTEQGDSAMYLCASMTLAGVDPGSYEQYFGPGTRLTVT.

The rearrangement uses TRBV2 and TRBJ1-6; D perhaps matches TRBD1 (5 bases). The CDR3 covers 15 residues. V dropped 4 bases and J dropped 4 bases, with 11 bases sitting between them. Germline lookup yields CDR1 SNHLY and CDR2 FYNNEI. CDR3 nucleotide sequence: TGTGCCAGCAGTGCCCCGACAGAGTATAATTCACCCCTCCACTTT. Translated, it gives CASSAPTEYNSPLHF.

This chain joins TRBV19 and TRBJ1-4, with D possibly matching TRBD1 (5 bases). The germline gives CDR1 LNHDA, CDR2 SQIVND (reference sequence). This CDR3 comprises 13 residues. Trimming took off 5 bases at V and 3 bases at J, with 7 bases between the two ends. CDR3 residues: CASSGDPNEKLFF. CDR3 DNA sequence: TGTGCCAGTAGTGGGGACCCTAATGAAAAACTGTTTTTT.

CDR3 in DNA: TGTGCCAGCACCCTAAGGTCGCCGGGTCTGAGCACAGATACGCAGTATTTT. It is translated as CASTLRSPGLSTDTQYF. J is TRBJ2-3 and V is TRBV6-4; D ambiguous. This CDR3 spans 17 amino acids. V was clipped by 7 bases and J by 0 bases, with 20 bases between them. Germline V lookup: CDR1 MRHNA, CDR2 SNTAGT.